Included here is one T cell receptor beta chain sequence, with context. Its target is unknown. Mismatch with germline at one junction end may stem from a read error. Graves' hyperthyroidism is called stable when ophthalmopathy does not progress within 18 months. Authors of the study amplified TCR beta CDR3 regions from RNA transcripts. A first-round RT-PCR of the TCR CDR3 used the HTBI primer set. A single record per CDR3 protein comes from TCRdb applying MiXCR to the multiplex PCR reads. Of some 600,000 distinct CDR3 sequences in the sample, 46% were seen once. This CDR3 is 16 amino acids long. Germline-derived CDR1 and CDR2 are SEHNR and FQNEAQ (reference sequence). This sample is part of a study of T cells in Graves' hyperthyroidism and ophthalmopathy. Study results and caveats: Ophthalmopathy prediction by the model preceded onset by a median about 6.3 months. Blood samples included most of the expanded thyroid clonotypes exceeding 0.001.

This sequence originates from a woman younger than 30 with Graves' hyperthyroidism. The sample consisted of peripheral blood or thyroid tissue (not recorded which). The gene calls are TRBV7-9 and TRBJ1-2; TRBD1 aligns across 8 bases. CDR3 nucleotides: TGCGCCAGCAGCCGAGATAGGCAGGGGGCGTCGTATGGCTACACCTTC. This gives the protein CASSRDRQGASYGYTF.